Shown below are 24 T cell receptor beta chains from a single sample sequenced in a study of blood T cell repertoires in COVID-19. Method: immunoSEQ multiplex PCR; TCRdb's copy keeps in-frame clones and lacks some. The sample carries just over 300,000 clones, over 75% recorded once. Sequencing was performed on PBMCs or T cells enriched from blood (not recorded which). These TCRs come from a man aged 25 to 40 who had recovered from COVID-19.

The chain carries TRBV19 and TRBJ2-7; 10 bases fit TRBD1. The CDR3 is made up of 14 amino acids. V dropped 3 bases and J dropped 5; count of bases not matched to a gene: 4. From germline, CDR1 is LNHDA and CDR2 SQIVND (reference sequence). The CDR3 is CASSMRTGGDEQYF. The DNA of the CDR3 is TGTGCCAGTAGTATGAGGACAGGGGGAGACGAGCAGTACTTC.

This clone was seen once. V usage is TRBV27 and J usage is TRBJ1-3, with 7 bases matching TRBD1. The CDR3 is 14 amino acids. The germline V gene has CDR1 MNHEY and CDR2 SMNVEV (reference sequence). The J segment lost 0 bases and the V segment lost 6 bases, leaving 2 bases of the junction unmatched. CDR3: CASRRDSSGNTIYF. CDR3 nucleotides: TGTGCCAGCAGGAGGGACAGCTCTGGAAACACCATATATTTT.

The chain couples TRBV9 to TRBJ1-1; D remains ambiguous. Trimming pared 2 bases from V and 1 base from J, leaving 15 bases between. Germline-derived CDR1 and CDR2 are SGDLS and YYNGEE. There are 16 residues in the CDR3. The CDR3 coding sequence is TGTGCCAGCAGCGTGAGGGATGGAGTTCCGAACACTGAAGCTTTCTTT. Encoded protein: CASSVRDGVPNTEAFF.

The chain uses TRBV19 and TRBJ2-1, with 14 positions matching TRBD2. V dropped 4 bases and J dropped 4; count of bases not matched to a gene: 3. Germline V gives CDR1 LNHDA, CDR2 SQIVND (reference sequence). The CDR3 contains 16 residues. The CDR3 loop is CASSTGTSGGYNEQFF. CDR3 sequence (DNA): TGTGCCAGTAGTACTGGGACTAGCGGGGGATACAATGAGCAGTTCTTC. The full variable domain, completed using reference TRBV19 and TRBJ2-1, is DGGITQSPKYLFRKEGQNVTLSCEQNLNHDAMYWYRQDPGQGLRLIYYSQIVNDFQKGDIAEGYSVSREKKESFPLTVTSAQKNPTAFYLCASSTGTSGGYNEQFFGPGTRLTVL.

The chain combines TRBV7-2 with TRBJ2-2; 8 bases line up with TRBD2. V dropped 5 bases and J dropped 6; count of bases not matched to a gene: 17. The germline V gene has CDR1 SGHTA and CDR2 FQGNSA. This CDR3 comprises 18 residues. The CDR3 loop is CASSPRGATAGGAGELFF. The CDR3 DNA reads TGTGCCAGCAGCCCGCGAGGAGCGACCGCGGGGGGTGCCGGGGAGCTGTTTTTT.

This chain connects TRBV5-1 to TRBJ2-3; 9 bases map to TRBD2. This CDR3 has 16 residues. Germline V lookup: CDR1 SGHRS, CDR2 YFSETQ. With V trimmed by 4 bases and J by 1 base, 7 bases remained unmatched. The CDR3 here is CASSPGTSRGTDTQYF. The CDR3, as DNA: TGCGCCAGCAGCCCGGGGACTAGCAGAGGCACAGATACGCAGTATTTT.

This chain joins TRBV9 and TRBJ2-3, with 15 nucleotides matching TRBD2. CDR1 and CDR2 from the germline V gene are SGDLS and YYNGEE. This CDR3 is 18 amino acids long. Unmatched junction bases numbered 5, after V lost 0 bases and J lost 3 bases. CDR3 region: CASSVAPGTSGGTDTQYF. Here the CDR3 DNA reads TGTGCCAGCAGCGTAGCCCCGGGGACTAGCGGGGGGACAGATACGCAGTATTTT.

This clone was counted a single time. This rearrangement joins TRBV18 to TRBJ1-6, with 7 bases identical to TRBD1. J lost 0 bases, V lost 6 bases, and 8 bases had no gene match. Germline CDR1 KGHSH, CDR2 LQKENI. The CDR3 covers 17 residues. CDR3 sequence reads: CASSPGQESSYNSPLHF. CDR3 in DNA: TGTGCCAGCTCCCCTGGACAGGAAAGCTCCTATAATTCACCCCTCCACTTT.

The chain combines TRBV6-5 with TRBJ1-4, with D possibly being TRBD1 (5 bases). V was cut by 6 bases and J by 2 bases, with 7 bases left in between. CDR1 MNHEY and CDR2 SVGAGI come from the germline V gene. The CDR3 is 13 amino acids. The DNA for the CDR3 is TGTGCCAGCAGGACAGCTACTAATGAAAAACTGTTTTTT. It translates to CASRTATNEKLFF.

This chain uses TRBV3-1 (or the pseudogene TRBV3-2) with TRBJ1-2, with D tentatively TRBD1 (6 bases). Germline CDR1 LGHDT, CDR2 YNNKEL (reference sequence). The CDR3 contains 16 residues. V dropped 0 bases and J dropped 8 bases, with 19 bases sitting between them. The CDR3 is CASSQEGGQMTRGYTF. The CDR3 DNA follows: TGTGCCAGCAGCCAAGAGGGCGGACAGATGACAAGGGGCTACACCTTC.

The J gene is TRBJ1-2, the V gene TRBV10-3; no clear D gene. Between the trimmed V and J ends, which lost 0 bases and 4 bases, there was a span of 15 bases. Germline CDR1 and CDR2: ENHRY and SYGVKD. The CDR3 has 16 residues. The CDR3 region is CAISESFGDGAYGYTF. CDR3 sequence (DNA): TGTGCCATCAGTGAGTCGTTCGGTGACGGAGCCTATGGCTACACCTTC.

The CDR3 here is CASSQELGHLNTEAFF. The CDR3, as DNA: TGTGCCAGCAGCCAAGAATTGGGACACTTGAACACTGAAGCTTTCTTT. J is TRBJ1-1 and V is TRBV4-2, with D tentatively TRBD1 (6 bases). Looked up from germline, CDR1 is LGHNA and CDR2 is YNFKEQ. Trimming cost V 0 bases and J 0 bases, with 11 bases left between them. The CDR3 has 16 residues.

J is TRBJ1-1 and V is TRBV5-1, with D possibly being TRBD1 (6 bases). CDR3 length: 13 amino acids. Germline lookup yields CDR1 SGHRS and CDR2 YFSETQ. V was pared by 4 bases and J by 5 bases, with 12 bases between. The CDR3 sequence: CASSPGVGTEAFF. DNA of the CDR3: TGCGCCAGCAGCCCAGGGGTAGGGACTGAAGCTTTCTTT.

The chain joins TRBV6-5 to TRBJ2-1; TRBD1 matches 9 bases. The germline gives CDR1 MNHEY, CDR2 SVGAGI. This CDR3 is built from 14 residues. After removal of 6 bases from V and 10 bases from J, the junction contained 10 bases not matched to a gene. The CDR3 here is CASRVRGQGGEQFF. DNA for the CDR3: TGTGCCAGCAGGGTGAGGGGACAGGGAGGCGAGCAGTTCTTC.

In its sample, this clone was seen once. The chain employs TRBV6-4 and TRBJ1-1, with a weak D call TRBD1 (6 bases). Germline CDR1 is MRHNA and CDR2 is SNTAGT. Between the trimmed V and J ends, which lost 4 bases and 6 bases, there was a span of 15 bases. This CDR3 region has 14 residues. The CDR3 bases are TGTGCCAGCAGTGCCACAGGGAATCGGCCTGAAGCTTTCTTT. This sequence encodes CASSATGNRPEAFF.

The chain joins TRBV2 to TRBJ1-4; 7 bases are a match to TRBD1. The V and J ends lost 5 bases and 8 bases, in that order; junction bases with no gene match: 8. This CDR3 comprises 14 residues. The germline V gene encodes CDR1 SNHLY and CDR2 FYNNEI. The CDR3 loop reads CASSRDSDIEKLFF. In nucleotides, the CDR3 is TGTGCCAGCAGTCGGGACAGTGATATCGAAAAACTGTTTTTT.

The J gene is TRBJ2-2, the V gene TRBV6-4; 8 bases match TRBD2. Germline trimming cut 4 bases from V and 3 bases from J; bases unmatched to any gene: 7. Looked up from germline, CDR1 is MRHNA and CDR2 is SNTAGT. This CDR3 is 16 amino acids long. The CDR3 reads CASSAQAGGHTGELFF. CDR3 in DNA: TGTGCCAGCAGTGCCCAGGCGGGGGGACACACCGGGGAGCTGTTTTTT.

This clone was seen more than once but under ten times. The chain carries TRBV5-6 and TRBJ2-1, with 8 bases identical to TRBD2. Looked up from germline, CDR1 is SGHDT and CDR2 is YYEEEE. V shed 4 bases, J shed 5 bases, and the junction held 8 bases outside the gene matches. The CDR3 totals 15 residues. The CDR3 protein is CASSPLGGGNNEQFF. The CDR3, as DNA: TGTGCCAGCAGCCCCCTAGGCGGGGGGAACAATGAGCAGTTCTTC.

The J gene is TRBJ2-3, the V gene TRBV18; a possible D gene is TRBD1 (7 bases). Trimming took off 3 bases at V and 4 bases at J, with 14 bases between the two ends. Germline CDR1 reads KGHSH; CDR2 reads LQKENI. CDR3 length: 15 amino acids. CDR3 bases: TGTGCCAGCTCACCTCAGGGGGGATGGGCAGATACGCAGTATTTT. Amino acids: CASSPQGGWADTQYF.

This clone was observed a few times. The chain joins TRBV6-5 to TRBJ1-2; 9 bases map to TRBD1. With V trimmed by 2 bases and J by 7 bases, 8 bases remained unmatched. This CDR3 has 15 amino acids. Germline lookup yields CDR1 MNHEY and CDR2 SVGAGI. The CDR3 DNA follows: TGTGCCAGCAGTTACCCCGGGACAGGGACTTTTGGCTACACCTTC. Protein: CASSYPGTGTFGYTF.

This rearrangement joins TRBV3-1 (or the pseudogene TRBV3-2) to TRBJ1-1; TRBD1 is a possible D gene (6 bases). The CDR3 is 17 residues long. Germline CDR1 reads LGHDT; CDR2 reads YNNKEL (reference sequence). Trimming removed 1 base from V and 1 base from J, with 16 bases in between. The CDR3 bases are TGTGCCAGCAGCCAAGGGCAGGGGCGAGTGACGAACACTGAAGCTTTCTTT. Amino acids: CASSQGQGRVTNTEAFF.

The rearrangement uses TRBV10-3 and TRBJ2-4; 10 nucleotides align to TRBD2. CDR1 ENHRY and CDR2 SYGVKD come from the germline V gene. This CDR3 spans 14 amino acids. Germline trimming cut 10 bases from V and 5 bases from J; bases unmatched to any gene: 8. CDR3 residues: CATWASGGQNIQYF. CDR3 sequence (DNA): TGTGCCACGTGGGCTAGCGGGGGACAAAACATTCAGTACTTC.

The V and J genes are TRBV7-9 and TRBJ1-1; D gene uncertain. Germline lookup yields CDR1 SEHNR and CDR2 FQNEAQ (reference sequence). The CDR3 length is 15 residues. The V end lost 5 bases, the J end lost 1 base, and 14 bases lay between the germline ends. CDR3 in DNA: TGTGCCAGCAGCACCCACGAGACAAGGAACACTGAAGCTTTCTTT. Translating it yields CASSTHETRNTEAFF.

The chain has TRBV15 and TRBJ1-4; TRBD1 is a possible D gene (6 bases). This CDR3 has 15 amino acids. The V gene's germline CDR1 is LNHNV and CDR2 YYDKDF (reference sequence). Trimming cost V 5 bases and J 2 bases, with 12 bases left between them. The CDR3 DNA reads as TGTGCCACCAGCCGGGCAGGGGCTACTAATGAAAAACTGTTTTTT. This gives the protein CATSRAGATNEKLFF.